This entry concerns a single T cell receptor beta chain. Its antigen remains unidentified. Treatment in this sample: around 19 received Ad26.COV2.S at low or high dose, single or two shots; about 5 received placebo; per-sample allocation not given. Sampling occurred on day 63 after the first vaccine or placebo injection. An Ad26 vector that expressed Wuhan-strain SARS-CoV-2 spike constituted the vaccine. The data belong to a study of Ad26.COV2.S vaccination and SARS-CoV-2 variants. Study background: Of the COV1001 trial arms, the Ad26.COV2.S arm included the donor. The study's findings and limits: TCR breadth and depth analyses may have underestimated total T cell responses.

Germline CDR1 and CDR2: WSHSY and SAAADI. The CDR3 has 15 residues. V shed 6 bases and J 1 base; nucleotides not matched to a gene: 6. Here immunoSEQ multiplex PCR was the method, and the copy in TCRdb shows in-frame clones only, minus some. The sample includes 410,000 or so clones, 75% to 95% of them seen just once. The input for sequencing was peripheral blood, taken in a trial of Ad26.COV2.S vaccine versus placebo. V is TRBV10-2 and J is TRBJ1-1; 9 positions agree with TRBD1. This clonotype was obtained from a person between 18 and 65 years old who received the Ad26.COV2.S COVID-19 vaccine or a placebo. The CDR3 DNA reads as TGCGCCAGCAGCGAACCGGGACAGGGGAACACTGAAGCTTTCTTT. Translation gives CASSEPGQGNTEAFF.